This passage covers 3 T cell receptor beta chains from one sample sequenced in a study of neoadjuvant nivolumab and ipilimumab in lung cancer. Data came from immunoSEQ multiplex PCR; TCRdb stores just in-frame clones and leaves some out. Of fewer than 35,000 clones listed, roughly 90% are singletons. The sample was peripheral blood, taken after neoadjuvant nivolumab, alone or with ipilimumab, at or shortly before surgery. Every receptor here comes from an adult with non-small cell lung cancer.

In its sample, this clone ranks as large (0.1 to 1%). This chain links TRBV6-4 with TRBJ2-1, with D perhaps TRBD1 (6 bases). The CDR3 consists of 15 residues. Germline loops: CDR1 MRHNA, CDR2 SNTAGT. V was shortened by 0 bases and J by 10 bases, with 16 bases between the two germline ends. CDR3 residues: CASSDSPGAREEQFF. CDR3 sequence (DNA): TGTGCCAGCAGTGACTCTCCAGGGGCAAGGGAAGAGCAGTTCTTC.

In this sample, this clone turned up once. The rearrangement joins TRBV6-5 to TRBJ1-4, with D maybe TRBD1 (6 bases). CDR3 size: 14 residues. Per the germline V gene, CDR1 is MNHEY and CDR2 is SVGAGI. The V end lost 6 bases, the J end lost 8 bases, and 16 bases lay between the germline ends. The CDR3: CASSQTQGMEKLFF. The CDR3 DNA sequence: TGTGCCAGCAGCCAGACACAGGGAATGGAAAAACTGTTTTTT.

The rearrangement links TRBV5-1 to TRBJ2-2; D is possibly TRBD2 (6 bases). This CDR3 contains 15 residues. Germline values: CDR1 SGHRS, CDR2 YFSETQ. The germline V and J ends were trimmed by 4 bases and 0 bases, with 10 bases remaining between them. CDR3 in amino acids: CASSAGPSNTGELFF. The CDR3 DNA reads TGCGCCAGCAGCGCGGGACCCTCGAACACCGGGGAGCTGTTTTTT.